This record looks at one T cell receptor (beta chain) sequence and its context. This sample stems from a study of blood T cell repertoires in COVID-19. Study-level information: T cells, B-cell-depleted T cells, or PBMCs provided the cDNA or gDNA that served as material.

In the original workflow: Researchers report that nucleated cell counts were estimated from reference gene primer amplification. TCRdb's table, derived via immunoSEQ multiplex PCR, lists solely in-frame clones and lacks some. V, J and clone size derive from that table, while D and trimming were established from the DNA sequence. The repertoire holds more than 60,000 clones, about nine tenths seen once, with less than 55% in the top ten. Sequencing was done on a sample of peripheral blood. The source is a woman aged 55-69 years with COVID-19, enrolled during active disease.

Here the CDR3 reads CASRGTGLGGTEAFF. The CDR3, as DNA: TGTGCCAGCAGGGGGACAGGGTTGGGTGGCACTGAAGCTTTCTTT. This rearrangement joins TRBV27 to TRBJ1-1, with 9 bases identical to TRBD1. Germline-derived CDR1 and CDR2 are MNHEY and SMNVEV (reference sequence). There are 15 residues in the CDR3. The V and J ends lost 6 bases and 4 bases, in that order; junction bases with no gene match: 9.